What follows are 30 T cell receptor beta chains derived from one specimen sequenced in a study of vaccination and CD4 T cells after COVID-19. The treatment denotes: approximately 10-day PBMC culture with coronavirus spike peptide pools or control peptides (ViraFEST assay). Oncomine TCR Beta short-read sequencing was applied to DNA from cultured CD4+ T cells. One entry per CDR3 protein results from TCRdb running MiXCR on the PCR reads. There are some 6,000 distinct CDR3 sequences in the sample; about a third occur only once, and roughly a tenth lies in the top ten. These receptors lack a known antigen. The specimen was CD4+ T cells from blood, cultured in vitro, collected after SARS-CoV-2 vaccination. These receptors were collected from a human donor who had recovered from COVID-19.

This chain uses TRBV10-3 with TRBJ1-2, with TRBD1 matching 7 bases. Germline CDR1 ENHRY, CDR2 SYGVKD. Trimming removed 8 bases from V and 7 bases from J; junction bases left unmatched: 7. The CDR3 length is 12 residues. This CDR3 reads CAIQRGGVGYTF. The CDR3 bases are TGTGCCATCCAGCGAGGGGGCGTTGGCTACACCTTC.

The chain combines TRBV20-1 with TRBJ1-6; D remains ambiguous. The CDR3 has 17 residues. The germline V and J ends were trimmed by 4 bases and 9 bases, with 25 bases remaining between them. CDR1 and CDR2 (germline): DFQATT, SNEGSKA (reference sequence). The CDR3 region is CSATKLPRERKSSPLHF. CDR3 nucleotide sequence: TGCAGTGCTACCAAACTACCCCGGGAGCGCAAGAGTTCACCCCTCCACTTT.

The sample holds a few counts of this clonotype. The chain recombines TRBV20-1 with TRBJ2-3; 8 nucleotides align to TRBD2. Trimming removed 6 bases from V and 0 bases from J; junction bases left unmatched: 11. This CDR3 has 16 residues. The germline CDR1 and CDR2 sequences are DFQATT and SNEGSKA (reference sequence). The CDR3 region is CSATGGAGKSTDTQYF. In DNA, the CDR3 is TGCAGTGCGACGGGGGGGGCCGGGAAGAGCACAGATACGCAGTATTTT.

This chain links TRBV7-9 with TRBJ1-2; D possibly corresponds to TRBD1 (5 bases). Trimming took off 5 bases at V and 4 bases at J, with 8 bases between the two ends. Per the germline V gene, CDR1 is SEHNR and CDR2 is FQNEAQ (reference sequence). There are 12 residues in the CDR3. CDR3 loop: CASSATGYGYTF. The CDR3 DNA follows: TGTGCCAGCAGCGCAACAGGCTATGGCTACACCTTC.

V usage is TRBV2 and J usage is TRBJ2-7; 7 bases are a match to TRBD1. The CDR3 loop spans 16 amino acids. V lost 6 bases to trimming and J lost 4 bases; unmatched junction nucleotides: 15. CDR1 is SNHLY, CDR2 FYNNEI, per germline. Written as DNA, the CDR3 is TGTGCCAGCAGCGTAAGGACAGGATACCCTCCGTACGAGCAGTACTTC. Translating it yields CASSVRTGYPPYEQYF.

CDR3 in amino acids: CSVGQVANYGYTF. CDR3 coding DNA: TGCAGCGTAGGACAGGTAGCTAACTATGGCTACACCTTC. The gene calls are TRBV29-1 and TRBJ1-2, with 7 bases matching TRBD1. In germline, CDR1 is SQVTM, CDR2 ANQGSEA. Trimming removed 6 bases from V and 0 bases from J; junction bases left unmatched: 4. The CDR3 is 13 amino acids.

The rearrangement joins TRBV7-8 to TRBJ1-5, with TRBD1 matching 10 bases. The length of the CDR3 is 16 residues. In germline, CDR1 is SGHVS, CDR2 FQNEAQ. Trimming removed 3 bases from V and 0 bases from J; junction bases left unmatched: 2. The CDR3 spells CASSLGTGASNQPQHF. Here the CDR3 DNA reads TGTGCCAGCAGCTTGGGGACAGGGGCTAGCAATCAGCCCCAGCATTTT.

The genes are TRBV6-2 or TRBV6-3 and TRBJ2-7; D remains unclear. The CDR3 totals 12 residues. Between the trimmed V and J ends, which lost 2 bases and 4 bases, there was a span of 6 bases. The V gene's germline CDR1 is MNHEY and CDR2 SVGEGT. The CDR3 loop reads CASSYARYEQYF. The CDR3 DNA reads as TGTGCCAGCAGTTACGCCCGTTACGAGCAGTACTTC.

This clonotype has only a few counts. The chain joins TRBV20-1 to TRBJ1-1, with D possibly matching TRBD1 (5 bases). The V and J ends lost 3 bases and 0 bases respectively, with 8 bases between them. Germline CDR1 is DFQATT and CDR2 is SNEGSKA (reference sequence). CDR3 size: 13 residues. CDR3 coding DNA: TGCAGTGCTAGGATACAGGTGAACACTGAAGCTTTCTTT. As protein: CSARIQVNTEAFF.

Judged by abundance, this clonotype is medium-sized. J is TRBJ2-5 and V is TRBV7-2; 11 bases map to TRBD2. The germline V gene has CDR1 SGHTA and CDR2 FQGNSA. The ends lost 5 bases at V and 5 bases at J; junction bases unmatched: 1. CDR3 length equals 13 residues. The DNA of the CDR3 is TGTGCCAGCAGCCCTAGCGGGGGGGAGACCCAGTACTTC. This gives the protein CASSPSGGETQYF.

The V and J genes are TRBV7-8 and TRBJ2-7; D may be TRBD1 or TRBD2 (5 bases each). Germline-derived CDR1 and CDR2 are SGHVS and FQNEAQ. The CDR3 loop spans 15 amino acids. Deletions cut 4 bases from V and 0 bases from J, with 13 bases between. CDR3 amino acids: CASSSRVGVSYEQYF. DNA for the CDR3: TGTGCCAGCAGCTCCAGGGTGGGGGTCTCCTACGAGCAGTACTTC. Based on the CDR3 plus reference TRBV7-8 and TRBJ2-7, the full variable domain is GAGVSQSPRYKVAKRGQDVALRCDPISGHVSLFWYQQALGQGPEFLTYFQNEAQLDKSGLPSDRFFAERPEGSVSTLKIQRTQQEDSAVYLCASSSRVGVSYEQYFGPGTRLTVT.

This clonotype was counted a single time. One end of the junction fails to match germline, which may point to a read error. CDR3 loop: CASSRATSYSYEQCF. DNA for the CDR3: TGTGCCAGCAGTAGAGCCACAAGTTACTCCTACGAGCAGTGCTTC. This rearrangement joins TRBV28 to TRBJ2-7; no reliable D call. Germline assignment: CDR1 MDHEN and CDR2 SYDVKM. The CDR3 is 15 amino acids.

V usage is TRBV10-3 and J usage is TRBJ2-1, with D hard to call. The CDR3 is made up of 14 amino acids. With 10 bases removed from V and 3 bases from J, the gap between germline ends came to 16 bases. Germline V CDR1 and CDR2: ENHRY, SYGVKD. The CDR3 DNA reads TGTGCCACCACGCGGCAGACGGGCTACAATGAGCAGTTCTTC. Protein: CATTRQTGYNEQFF.

The CDR3 DNA sequence: TGTGCCAGCAGCTCTAGCGGGGGGGGGTACAATGAGCAGTTCTTC. It encodes CASSSSGGGYNEQFF. V and J are TRBV7-3 and TRBJ2-1; TRBD2 matches 12 bases. V shed 4 bases, J shed 4 bases, and the junction held 2 bases outside the gene matches. Germline CDR1 is SGHTA and CDR2 is FQGTGA. The CDR3 is 15 residues long.

This rearrangement joins TRBV4-3 to TRBJ1-2; a possible D gene is TRBD1 (6 bases). Trimming left V 0 bases short and J 5 bases short, with 10 bases between. CDR1 and CDR2 (germline): LGHNA, YSLEER. The CDR3 has 14 amino acids. DNA of the CDR3: TGCGCCAGCAGCCAAGAACAGGGCGGATATGGCTACACCTTC. Amino acid sequence: CASSQEQGGYGYTF.

The rearrangement links TRBV2 to TRBJ1-6, with no clear D. The CDR3 is 15 amino acids. Trimming left V 1 base short and J 9 bases short, with 13 bases between. From germline, CDR1 is SNHLY and CDR2 FYNNEI. DNA for the CDR3: TGTGCCAGCAGTGAAGATAGGATATGGGGTTCACCCCTCCACTTT. It translates to CASSEDRIWGSPLHF.

The chain employs TRBV24-1 and TRBJ2-2; no clear D gene. The V gene lost 2 bases and the J gene lost 1 base, with 10 bases spanning the gap. This CDR3 spans 16 amino acids. Germline V gene data show CDR1 as KGHDR and CDR2 as SFDVKD. CDR3: CATSDSGAGNTGELFF. CDR3 coding DNA: TGTGCCACCAGTGATTCCGGAGCAGGGAACACCGGGGAGCTGTTTTTT.

This chain connects TRBV7-9 to TRBJ2-1, with D perhaps matching TRBD1 or TRBD2 (5 bases each). Germline-derived CDR1 and CDR2 are SEHNR and FQNEAQ (reference sequence). V lost 5 bases to trimming and J lost 15 bases, with 17 bases between them. The CDR3 is made up of 12 amino acids. The CDR3 bases are TGTGCCAGCAGCCTAGGGGACCGGTCTCCGTTCTTC. Translating it yields CASSLGDRSPFF. Complete variable domain (other parts from reference TRBV7-9 and TRBJ2-1): DTGVSQNPRHKITKRGQNVTFRCDPISEHNRLYWYRQTLGQGPEFLTYFQNEAQLEKSRLLSDRFSAERPKGSFSTLEIQRTEQGDSAMYLCASSLGDRSPFFGPGTRLTVL.

The rearrangement uses TRBV27 and TRBJ1-1, with TRBD1 matching 10 bases. The CDR3 is 12 amino acids. V lost 5 bases and J lost 11; bases outside the gene matches: 5. Germline V lookup: CDR1 MNHEY, CDR2 SMNVEV (reference sequence). In nucleotides, the CDR3 is TGTGCCAGCAGTCCGGGGACAGGGGCGGCTTTCTTT. Residues: CASSPGTGAAFF.

The V call is TRBV11-1, the J call TRBJ2-3; D gene uncertain. V was cut by 0 bases and J by 6 bases, with 1 base left in between. CDR3 length: 11 residues. Germline-derived CDR1 and CDR2 are SGHAT and FQDESV (reference sequence). The CDR3 DNA is TGTGCCAGCAGCTTAGCGGATACGCAGTATTTT. Its translation: CASSLADTQYF.

This clonotype is labeled medium-sized. CDR3 in amino acids: CASSLDGSSYEQYF. In DNA, the CDR3 is TGTGCCAGCAGCTTAGACGGGAGCTCCTACGAGCAGTACTTC. The genes are TRBV7-2 and TRBJ2-7; a weak D match, TRBD2 (6 bases). Per the germline V gene, CDR1 is SGHTA and CDR2 is FQGNSA. The CDR3 contains 14 residues. V was shortened by 1 base and J by 0 bases, with 7 bases between the two germline ends.

This clonotype was seen a handful of times. This rearrangement joins TRBV6-1 to TRBJ2-5; D is perhaps TRBD2 (5 bases). V was cut by 6 bases and J by 5 bases, with 7 bases left in between. The germline V gene encodes CDR1 MNHNS and CDR2 SASEGT. This CDR3 comprises 11 residues. Here the CDR3 DNA reads TGTGCCAGCAGACTAGTGGAGACCCAGTACTTC. Translated: CASRLVETQYF.

The sample holds one count of this clonotype. The chain has TRBV11-1 and TRBJ2-3; 11 positions agree with TRBD2. From germline, CDR1 is SGHAT and CDR2 FQDESV (reference sequence). The J segment lost 10 bases and the V segment lost 5 bases, leaving 2 bases of the junction unmatched. The length of the CDR3 is 12 residues. In nucleotides, the CDR3 is TGTGCCAGCAGCCTTAGCGGGGGGGCGCAGTATTTT. This codes for CASSLSGGAQYF.

This clonotype was seen a few times. The gene calls are TRBV7-2 and TRBJ1-1; D is possibly TRBD1 (6 bases). Between the trimmed V and J ends, which lost 5 bases and 0 bases, there was a span of 19 bases. Germline V CDR1 and CDR2: SGHTA, FQGNSA. This CDR3 has 17 amino acids. The DNA of the CDR3 is TGTGCCAGCAGCCCTAGTAGCAGGGGCGGGATGAACACTGAAGCTTTCTTT. Its protein is CASSPSSRGGMNTEAFF. The variable domain in full, with the rest retrieved from reference TRBV7-2 and TRBJ1-1, is GAGVSQSPSNKVTEKGKDVELRCDPISGHTALYWYRQSLGQGLEFLIYFQGNSAPDKSGLPSDRFSAERTGGSVSTLTIQRTQQEDSAVYLCASSPSSRGGMNTEAFFGQGTRLTVV.

This clonotype has a handful of counts. J is TRBJ2-3 and V is TRBV7-2, with 7 bases identical to TRBD2. Germline lookup yields CDR1 SGHTA and CDR2 FQGNSA. The CDR3 loop spans 17 amino acids. Losses at the gene ends were 5 bases for V and 3 bases for J; bases not matched to a gene: 14. This CDR3 reads CASSPGGLAEGTDTQYF. The CDR3 region has the DNA TGTGCCAGCAGCCCCGGGGGGTTAGCGGAGGGGACAGATACGCAGTATTTT.

This clonotype is medium-sized by share. This chain links TRBV7-8 with TRBJ1-2; D may be TRBD1 (5 bases). Trimming pared 1 base from V and 3 bases from J, leaving 9 bases between. The germline gives CDR1 SGHVS, CDR2 FQNEAQ. The CDR3 has 14 residues. The CDR3, as DNA: TGTGCCAGCAGCTTAGAGGGGATGGACTATGGCTACACCTTC. Protein: CASSLEGMDYGYTF. The whole variable domain, filled in from reference TRBV7-8 and TRBJ1-2, reads GAGVSQSPRYKVAKRGQDVALRCDPISGHVSLFWYQQALGQGPEFLTYFQNEAQLDKSGLPSDRFFAERPEGSVSTLKIQRTQQEDSAVYLCASSLEGMDYGYTFGSGTRLTVV.

The chain has TRBV11-1 and TRBJ2-3; 7 positions agree with TRBD2. The CDR3 spans 14 residues. Germline trimming cut 5 bases from V and 2 bases from J; bases unmatched to any gene: 4. Per the germline V gene, CDR1 is SGHAT and CDR2 is FQDESV (reference sequence). Here the CDR3 reads CASSRDYLTDTQYF. DNA of the CDR3: TGTGCCAGCAGCAGGGACTACCTCACAGATACGCAGTATTTT. Full variable domain (rest looked up from reference TRBV11-1 and TRBJ2-3): EAEVAQSPRYKITEKSQAVAFWCDPISGHATLYWYRQILGQGPELLVQFQDESVVDDSQLPKDRFSAERLKGVDSTLKIQPAELGDSAMYLCASSRDYLTDTQYFGPGTRLTVL.

In its sample, this clonotype was seen a few times. This chain joins TRBV15 and TRBJ2-5, with 8 bases lining up with TRBD2. Germline V gene data show CDR1 as LNHNV and CDR2 as YYDKDF (reference sequence). This CDR3 is 18 amino acids long. Trimming at V came to 1 base and at J to 2 bases, leaving 12 bases not matched to a gene. As DNA, the CDR3 is TGTGCCACCAGCAGAGGTGGCGGGGGGAGACGGGTGCAAGAGACCCAGTACTTC. Protein: CATSRGGGGRRVQETQYF.

This clonotype was detected a few times. This sequence joins TRBV20-1 and TRBJ2-3, with TRBD1 identical over 8 bases. The CDR3 spans 16 residues. CDR1 DFQATT and CDR2 SNEGSKA come from the germline V gene (reference sequence). Trimming at V came to 0 bases and at J to 3 bases, leaving 8 bases not matched to a gene. The CDR3: CSARDYSRGLTDTQYF. In DNA, the CDR3 is TGCAGTGCTAGAGATTATAGCAGGGGGCTAACAGATACGCAGTATTTT.

DNA for the CDR3: TGTGCCAGCAAGGCAGGACGGGCCGAGCAGTACTTC. Its translation is CASKAGRAEQYF. The rearrangement joins TRBV2 to TRBJ2-7; unclear D gene. Trimming took off 7 bases at V and 6 bases at J, with 13 bases between the two ends. Germline values: CDR1 SNHLY, CDR2 FYNNEI. This CDR3 contains 12 residues.